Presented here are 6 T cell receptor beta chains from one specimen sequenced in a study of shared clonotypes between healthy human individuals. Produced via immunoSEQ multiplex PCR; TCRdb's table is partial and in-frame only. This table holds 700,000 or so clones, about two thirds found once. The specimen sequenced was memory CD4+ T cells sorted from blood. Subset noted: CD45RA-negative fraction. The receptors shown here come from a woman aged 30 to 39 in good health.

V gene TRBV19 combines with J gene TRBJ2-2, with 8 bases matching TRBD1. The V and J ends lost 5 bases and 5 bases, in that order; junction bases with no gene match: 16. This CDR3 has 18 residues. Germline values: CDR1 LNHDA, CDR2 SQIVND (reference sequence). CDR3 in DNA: TGTGCCAGTAGTTTGGGGAGTCGACAGGGGCGAAAAACCGGGGAGCTGTTTTTT. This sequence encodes CASSLGSRQGRKTGELFF.

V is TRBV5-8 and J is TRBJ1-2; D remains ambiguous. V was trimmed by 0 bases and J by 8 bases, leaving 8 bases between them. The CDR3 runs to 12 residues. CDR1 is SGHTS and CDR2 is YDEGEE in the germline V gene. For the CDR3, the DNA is TGTGCCAGCAGCTTGGACTTCTGGGGCTACACCTTC. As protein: CASSLDFWGYTF. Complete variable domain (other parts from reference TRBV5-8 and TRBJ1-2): EAGVTQSPTHLIKTRGQQATLRCSPISGHTSVYWYQQALGLGLQFLLWYDEGEERNRGNFPPRFSGRQFPNYSSELNVNALELEDSALYLCASSLDFWGYTFGSGTRLTVV.

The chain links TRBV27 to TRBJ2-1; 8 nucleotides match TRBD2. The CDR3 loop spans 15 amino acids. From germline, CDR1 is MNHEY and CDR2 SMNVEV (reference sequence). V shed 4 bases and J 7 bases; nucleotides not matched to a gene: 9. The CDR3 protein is CASSSGGTRVNEQFF. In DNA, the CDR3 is TGTGCCAGCAGTTCCGGAGGGACTAGAGTAAATGAGCAGTTCTTC.

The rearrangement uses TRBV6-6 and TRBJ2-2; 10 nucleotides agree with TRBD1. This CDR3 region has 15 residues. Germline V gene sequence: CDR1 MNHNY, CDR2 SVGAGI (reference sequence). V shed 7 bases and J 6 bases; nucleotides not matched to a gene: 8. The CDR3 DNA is TGTGCCAGCAAAGTAGACAGGGGGCGCCCCGGGGAGCTGTTTTTT. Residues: CASKVDRGRPGELFF.

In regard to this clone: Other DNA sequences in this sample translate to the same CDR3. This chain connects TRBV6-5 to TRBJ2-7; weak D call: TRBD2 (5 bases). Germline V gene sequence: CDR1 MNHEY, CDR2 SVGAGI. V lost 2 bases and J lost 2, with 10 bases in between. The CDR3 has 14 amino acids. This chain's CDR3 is CASSYEGTTYEQYF. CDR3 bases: TGTGCCAGCAGTTACGAGGGTACCACCTACGAGCAGTACTTC.

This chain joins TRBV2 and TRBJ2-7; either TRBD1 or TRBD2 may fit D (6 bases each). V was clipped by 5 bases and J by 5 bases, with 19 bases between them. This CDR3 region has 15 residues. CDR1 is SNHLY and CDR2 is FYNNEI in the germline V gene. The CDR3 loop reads CASSQGGGRGNEQYF. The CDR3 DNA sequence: TGTGCCAGCAGTCAAGGGGGAGGCAGGGGCAACGAGCAGTACTTC.